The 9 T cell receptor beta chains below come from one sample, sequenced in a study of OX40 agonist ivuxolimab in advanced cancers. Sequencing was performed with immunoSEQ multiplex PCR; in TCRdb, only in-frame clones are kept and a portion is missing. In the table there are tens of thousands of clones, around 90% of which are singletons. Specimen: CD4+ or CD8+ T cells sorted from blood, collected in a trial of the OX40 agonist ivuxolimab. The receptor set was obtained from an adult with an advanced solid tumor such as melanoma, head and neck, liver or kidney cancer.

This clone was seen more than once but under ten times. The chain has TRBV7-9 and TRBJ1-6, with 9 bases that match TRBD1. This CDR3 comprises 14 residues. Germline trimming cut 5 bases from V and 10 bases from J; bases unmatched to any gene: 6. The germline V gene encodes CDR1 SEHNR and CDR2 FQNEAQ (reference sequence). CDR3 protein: CASSQGQGFSPLHF. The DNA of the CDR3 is TGTGCCAGCAGCCAGGGACAGGGTTTCTCACCCCTCCACTTT.

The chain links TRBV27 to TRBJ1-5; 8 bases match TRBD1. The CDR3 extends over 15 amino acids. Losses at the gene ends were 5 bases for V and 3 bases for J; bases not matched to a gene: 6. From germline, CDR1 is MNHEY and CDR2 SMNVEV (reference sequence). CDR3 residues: CASSRQGLNNQPQHF. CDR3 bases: TGTGCCAGCAGTCGACAGGGGCTGAACAATCAGCCCCAGCATTTT.

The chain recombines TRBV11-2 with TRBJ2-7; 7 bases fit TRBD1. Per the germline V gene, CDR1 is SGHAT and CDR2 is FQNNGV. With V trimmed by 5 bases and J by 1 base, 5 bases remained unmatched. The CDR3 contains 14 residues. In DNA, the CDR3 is TGTGCCAGCAGCCCCCGACAGGGTTCCTACGAGCAGTACTTC. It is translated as CASSPRQGSYEQYF.

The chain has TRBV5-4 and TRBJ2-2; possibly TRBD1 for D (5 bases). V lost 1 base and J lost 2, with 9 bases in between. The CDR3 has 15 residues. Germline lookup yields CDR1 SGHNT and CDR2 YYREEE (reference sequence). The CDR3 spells CASSLMGHNTGELFF. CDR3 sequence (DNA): TGTGCCAGCAGCTTGATGGGGCATAACACCGGGGAGCTGTTTTTT. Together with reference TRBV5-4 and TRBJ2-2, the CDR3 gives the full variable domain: ETGVTQSPTHLIKTRGQQVTLRCSSQSGHNTVSWYQQALGQGPQFIFQYYREEENGRGNFPPRFSGLQFPNYSSELNVNALELDDSALYLCASSLMGHNTGELFFGEGSRLTVL.

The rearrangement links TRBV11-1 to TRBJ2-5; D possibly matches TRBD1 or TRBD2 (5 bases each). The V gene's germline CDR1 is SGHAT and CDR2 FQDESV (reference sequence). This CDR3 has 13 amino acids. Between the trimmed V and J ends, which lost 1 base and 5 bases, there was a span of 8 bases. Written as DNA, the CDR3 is TGTGCCAGCAGCTTAGGAGGGGTGGAGACCCAGTACTTC. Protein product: CASSLGGVETQYF.

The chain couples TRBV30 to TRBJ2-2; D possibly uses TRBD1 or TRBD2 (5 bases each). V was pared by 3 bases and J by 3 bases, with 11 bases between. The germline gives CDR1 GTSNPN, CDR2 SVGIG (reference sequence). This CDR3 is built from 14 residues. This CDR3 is CAWRGDGYTGELFF. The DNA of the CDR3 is TGTGCCTGGAGAGGGGACGGATACACCGGGGAGCTGTTTTTT.

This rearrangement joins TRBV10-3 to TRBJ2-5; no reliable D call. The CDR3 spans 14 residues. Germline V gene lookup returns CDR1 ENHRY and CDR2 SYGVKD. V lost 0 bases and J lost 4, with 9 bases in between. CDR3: CAISESPLRETQYF. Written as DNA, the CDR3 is TGTGCCATCAGTGAGTCTCCCCTTCGAGAGACCCAGTACTTC.

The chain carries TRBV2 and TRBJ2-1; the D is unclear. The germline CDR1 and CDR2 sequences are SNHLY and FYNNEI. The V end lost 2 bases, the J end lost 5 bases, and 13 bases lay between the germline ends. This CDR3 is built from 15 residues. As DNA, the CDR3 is TGTGCCAGCAGTGAACGTGAGATCTGGAACAATGAGCAGTTCTTC. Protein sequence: CASSEREIWNNEQFF.

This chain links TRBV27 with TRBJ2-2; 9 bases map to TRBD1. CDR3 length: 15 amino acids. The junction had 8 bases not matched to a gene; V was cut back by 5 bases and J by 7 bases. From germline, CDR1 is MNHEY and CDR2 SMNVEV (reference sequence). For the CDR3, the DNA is TGTGCCAGCAGTATTCGGACAGGGGTTGTCGGGGAGCTGTTTTTT. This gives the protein CASSIRTGVVGELFF.